Here is one T cell receptor (beta chain) with its context. A few counts support this clonotype. It has no known antigen specificity. The record has no base qualities; no much larger clone is one base away. The method behind the library was PCR. For sequencing, an Illumina HiSeq 2500 was employed. To reduce PCR and sequencing biases, unique molecular identifiers were built into the TCR beta cDNA libraries. Every 1 to 10 million input T cells yielded roughly 500,000 cDNA molecules, meaning each molecule approximated one T cell. Patient libraries were prepared and sequenced with the same protocol used for the earlier healthy control dataset. Within a given batch, samples were prepared together, multiplexed and sequenced on the same HiSeq lane. In the authors' own workflow: MIGEC was used to process the raw barcoded reads, and molecular identifier groups with only a single read were discarded before consensus assembly and CDR3 extraction. Clonotype tables were post-analysed with VDJtools, and diversity was normalized by down-sampling all datasets to the smallest sample size. To correct batch-related cross-sample contamination, repertoire overlap clustering matched CDR3 amino acid sequences but not nucleotide sequences. The public sequencing data were trimmed at Q25 with fastp and processed into clonotypes with MiXCR by TCRdb, which kept only in-frame beta chains. CDR3 protein duplicates are merged, each entry listing the most common genes and DNA. The V and J calls and clone size are TCRdb's, not the authors'. The sample yields about 820,000 distinct CDR3 sequences; approximately 53% were counted once. Of the sample, 4.6% is held by the ten largest clones.

To demonstrate the VDJtools post-analysis software, TCR beta repertoires were profiled from the peripheral blood of about 13 young patients with multiple sclerosis. The multiple sclerosis patients were children and adolescents between roughly 6 and 16 years of age. The CDR3 runs 14 amino acids, cysteine and phenylalanine included. The retained sequence is limited to the CDR3, 42 bases, with the frame set at the first base. Unmatched junction bases come to 5, with V trimmed by 1 base and J by 9 bases. CDR1 and CDR2, per the germline V gene (reference sequence), are SEHNR and FQNEAQ. The sample originates from a study of post-analysis software for immune sequencing data (dated by TCRdb to the mid-2010s). Study-wide context: Relapsing-remitting, secondary progressive and progressive-relapsing multiple sclerosis were recorded as disease courses, and subtype annotation was lacking for some patients. The patient repertoires were compared against some twelve previously published healthy control repertoires obtained from donors aged 6 to 25 years. A subset of samples was prepared in parallel using single-end sample barcoding, then pooled and co-amplified after Illumina adapter ligation. Study-wide findings and limitations: The multiple sclerosis patient group was slightly younger than the control group. Strong co-clustering of samples prepared in the same batch was shown by direct clustering with F measure, prompting a batch-effect correction. A handful of TRBV segments, including TRBV5-6, TRBV5-1 and TRBV20-1, were significantly more frequent in patients than controls. Normalized Chao1 diversity was significantly lower in multiple sclerosis patients than controls, suggesting substantial peripheral T-cell clonal expansion.

The chain couples TRBV7-9 to TRBJ2-1; TRBD2 lines up with 8 middle nucleotides. This clonotype was obtained from a girl between 5 and 17 years old with multiple sclerosis. Sequenced input: blood. The sequenced DNA is TGTGCCAGCAGCTTAGAGCCTCGGGGGGGTGAGCAGTTCTTC. Translation gives CASSLEPRGGEQFF. Supplemented by the reference TRBV7-9 and TRBJ2-1 proteins around the CDR3, the complete variable domain is DTGVSQNPRHKITKRGQNVTFRCDPISEHNRLYWYRQTLGQGPEFLTYFQNEAQLEKSRLLSDRFSAERPKGSFSTLEIQRTEQGDSAMYLCASSLEPRGGEQFFGPGTRLTVL.